This TCR beta chain was retrieved from a study of Ad26.COV2.S vaccination and SARS-CoV-2 variants. Across the whole study: Among those in the COV1001 Ad26.COV2.S trial arm was the donor.

The treatment: approximately 18 received Ad26.COV2.S at low or high dose, single or two shots; several received placebo; per-sample allocation not given. Sampling was performed 63 days after the first vaccine or placebo injection. Sequencing used immunoSEQ multiplex PCR; TCRdb keeps in-frame clones, though not all of them. The sample holds 380,000 or so clones, about 88% seen once. The TCR sequence derives from a person between 18 and 65 years old who received the Ad26.COV2.S COVID-19 vaccine or a placebo. This material consisted of peripheral blood, taken in a trial of Ad26.COV2.S vaccine versus placebo.

CDR3: CASKRGIYNEQFF. The CDR3 DNA sequence: TGTGCCAGCAAGAGGGGTATCTACAATGAGCAGTTCTTC. The chain employs TRBV6-5 and TRBJ2-1, with D tentatively TRBD1 or TRBD2 (5 bases each). Germline CDR1 reads MNHEY; CDR2 reads SVGAGI. V lost 7 bases, J lost 3 bases, and 10 bases lay in between. The CDR3 extends over 13 amino acids.